A selection of T cell receptor beta chains follows, all from one sample in a study of cytomegalovirus exposure and HLA in healthy donors. Generated by immunoSEQ multiplex PCR, the TCRdb table keeps only in-frame clones and is missing some. The sample consists of around 200,000 clones, 75% to 90% of them appearing once. Sequenced material: PBMCs. The receptors were gathered from a boy aged 5-17 years in good health and CMV-seronegative. Each CDR3 is given with its conserved first and last residue. A D gene is named only where the DNA matches it firmly. Clone size, where shown, is once, few, many, or a class for clones that have expanded.

V gene	CDR3 length	D gene	J gene	clone size	CDR3 DNA	CDR3 protein
TRBV5-5	13	-	TRBJ2-1	-	TGTGCCAGCAGCTTACAGGGTCTCAGTGAGCAGTTCTTC	CASSLQGLSEQFF
TRBV25-1	13	-	TRBJ1-1	-	TGTGCCAGCAGTGAATGGTCAGGGACTGAAGCTTTCTTT	CASSEWSGTEAFF
TRBV4-3	16	-	TRBJ2-7	few	TGCGCCAGCAGCCAAGATCGCGGGGCGGGCTGGTACGAGCAGTACTTC	CASSQDRGAGWYEQYF
TRBV4-2	14	-	TRBJ1-1	-	TGTGCCAGCAGCCAAGATACCGGGTGGACTGAAGCTTTCTTT	CASSQDTGWTEAFF
TRBV12-5	17	-	TRBJ1-1	-	TGTGCTAGTGGTTTGGTACAGGGCAGCCATTCGAACACTGAAGCTTTCTTT	CASGLVQGSHSNTEAFF
TRBV30	13	-	TRBJ1-1	-	TGTGCCTGGAGTGTACGAGGGCGCACTGAAGCTTTCTTT	CAWSVRGRTEAFF
TRBV10-3	13	-	TRBJ2-7	-	TGTGCCATCAGTGAAGGGGCGGCCTACGAGCAGTACTTC	CAISEGAAYEQYF
TRBV6-5	15	TRBD2	TRBJ2-5	-	TGTGCCAGCAGTGGATTGACTAGCGATCGGGTGACCCAGTACTTC	CASSGLTSDRVTQYF
TRBV19	15	-	TRBJ1-5	-	TGTGCCACCGTGGGGGGACGGCTGAGCAATCAGCCCCAGCATTTT	CATVGGRLSNQPQHF
TRBV9	15	-	TRBJ2-1	-	TGTGCCAGCAGCGTAGAGGAGGGGGACTACTGGGAGCAGTTCTTC	CASSVEEGDYWEQFF
TRBV4-2	17	-	TRBJ2-2	few	TGTGCCAGCAGCCAACTCAGTAGCGAGCGGAACACCGGGGAGCTGTTTTTT	CASSQLSSERNTGELFF
TRBV7-8	12	-	TRBJ1-1	once	TGTGCCAGGGGGGACATTGGGACTGAAGCTTTCTTT	CARGDIGTEAFF
TRBV30	14	-	TRBJ2-7	-	TGTGCCTGCCTGCGCCCGGGACACTCCTACGAGCAGTACTTC	CACLRPGHSYEQYF
TRBV28	16	TRBD1	TRBJ2-7	-	TGTGCCAGCAGTTTTTCCCCGGGACAGGGCCCCTACGAGCAGTACTTC	CASSFSPGQGPYEQYF
TRBV4-3	13	-	TRBJ1-1	-	TGCGCCAGCAGCCAAGATCTGCAGTCTGAAGCTTTCTTT	CASSQDLQSEAFF
TRBV11-3	15	TRBD2	TRBJ2-5	few	TGTGCCAGCAGCTTAGGATCTAGCGGGCTTTGGCCCCAGTACTTC	CASSLGSSGLWPQYF
TRBV7-2	12	TRBD1	TRBJ2-3	-	TGTGCCAGCAGTCCAGGGGGAGATACGCAGTATTTT	CASSPGGDTQYF
TRBV7-9	12	-	TRBJ1-2	once	TGTGCCAGCAGCGCAGGGACTGACGGCTACACCTTC	CASSAGTDGYTF
TRBV7-2	13	-	TRBJ1-1	-	TGTGCCAGCAGCTCCCTTTTGAACACTGAAGCTTTCTTT	CASSSLLNTEAFF
TRBV6-1	14	TRBD1	TRBJ1-1	once	TGTGCCAGCAGTAGGGTGGCAGGGGGATCTGAAGCTTTCTTT	CASSRVAGGSEAFF
TRBV25-1	15	-	TRBJ2-2	-	TGTGCCAGCAGTAAAAGGACTGGTAACACCGGGGAGCTGTTTTTT	CASSKRTGNTGELFF
TRBV7-8	15	TRBD2	TRBJ2-1	-	TGTGCCAGCAACTGGGGCTCGACTAGCGGCAATGAGCAGTTCTTC	CASNWGSTSGNEQFF
TRBV28	16	TRBD2	TRBJ2-1	-	TGTGCCAGCAGTTTGGCGGGAGGAAGTGGGGTCAATGAGCAGTTCTTC	CASSLAGGSGVNEQFF
TRBV4-1	17	TRBD1	TRBJ1-4	once	TGCGCCAGCAGCCAAGGGGACAGGGGGGCAACTAATGAAAAACTGTTTTTT	CASSQGDRGATNEKLFF
TRBV18	12	-	TRBJ1-1	-	TGTGCCAGCTCACCATCCTCCTATGAAGCTTTCTTT	CASSPSSYEAFF
TRBV28	17	TRBD2	TRBJ2-3	once	TGTGCCAGCAGTTTATTCGGTCTAGCGGAACCCAGGGATACGCAGTATTTT	CASSLFGLAEPRDTQYF
TRBV5-1	14	TRBD2	TRBJ2-5	-	TGCGCCAGCAGCAACAGTGGGAGGGAGGAGACCCAGTACTTC	CASSNSGREETQYF
TRBV5-4	15	-	TRBJ1-2	-	TGTGCCAGCAGCGTGAACACGCGGGGAAGGGATGGCTACACCTTC	CASSVNTRGRDGYTF
TRBV7-2	14	-	TRBJ2-1	-	TGTGCCAGCAGCTTATCAGCAGGGAACAATGAGCAGTTCTTC	CASSLSAGNNEQFF
TRBV11-2	15	TRBD1	TRBJ2-3	-	TGTGCCAGCAGCTTAGGGGACAGGGACACAGATACGCAGTATTTT	CASSLGDRDTDTQYF
TRBV9	17	TRBD1	TRBJ1-3	-	TGTGCCAGCAGCGTGGTTCCCCAGGACAGGGCTGGAAACACCATATATTTT	CASSVVPQDRAGNTIYF
TRBV6-1	16	-	TRBJ1-2	-	TGTGCCAGCAGTGAAGATACCAGGGGTTGGGTCTATGGCTACACCTTC	CASSEDTRGWVYGYTF
TRBV25-1	15	-	TRBJ2-7	-	TGTGCCAGCAGTGAGATTTCGGACAGCGCCGACGAGCAGTACTTC	CASSEISDSADEQYF
TRBV6-1	17	-	TRBJ2-7	-	TGTGCCAGCAGTGAAACCCAGGGGGGTTTGTTAGGCTACGAGCAGTACTTC	CASSETQGGLLGYEQYF
TRBV5-1	15	TRBD1	TRBJ1-1	-	TGCGCCAGCAGCTGGGGTGACAGGGGGAACACTGAAGCTTTCTTT	CASSWGDRGNTEAFF
TRBV6-1	14	-	TRBJ1-5	-	TGTGCCAGCAGTCCTGAACCAGGATATCAGCCCCAGCATTTT	CASSPEPGYQPQHF
TRBV11-2	13	TRBD1	TRBJ1-2	-	TGTGCCAGCAGCGCGGGACAGGGCAATGGCTACACCTTC	CASSAGQGNGYTF
TRBV19	17	TRBD1	TRBJ1-2	-	TGTGCCAGTACAGGAGTCCGACAGGGGTCGACTAACTATGGCTACACCTTC	CASTGVRQGSTNYGYTF
TRBV18	16	TRBD1	TRBJ1-1	-	TGTGCCAGCTCGCCTGGACAGGGAGGGATCCCCACTGAAGCTTTCTTT	CASSPGQGGIPTEAFF
TRBV18	13	-	TRBJ2-3	-	TGTGCCAGCTCACCCCCCCCGAGCGGAATGCAGTATTTT	CASSPPPSGMQYF
TRBV7-9	15	TRBD1	TRBJ2-2	-	TGTGCCAGCAGCCAACGGACAGGGGAAGGCGGGGAGCTGTTTTTT	CASSQRTGEGGELFF